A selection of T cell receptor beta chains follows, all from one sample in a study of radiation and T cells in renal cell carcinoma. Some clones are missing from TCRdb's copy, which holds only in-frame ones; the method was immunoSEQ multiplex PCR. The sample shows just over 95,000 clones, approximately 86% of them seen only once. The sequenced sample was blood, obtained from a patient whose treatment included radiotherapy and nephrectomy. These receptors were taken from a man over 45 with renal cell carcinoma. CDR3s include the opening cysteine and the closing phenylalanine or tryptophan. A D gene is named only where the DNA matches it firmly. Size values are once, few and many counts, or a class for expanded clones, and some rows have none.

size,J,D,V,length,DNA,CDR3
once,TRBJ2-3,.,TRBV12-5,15,TGTGCTAGTGGTTCAGGGATTGTGGGTACAGATACGCAGTATTTT,CASGSGIVGTDTQYF
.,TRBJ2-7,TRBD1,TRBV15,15,TGTGCCACCAGCAGGACGCGGACAGGGGGCTACGAGCAGTACTTC,CATSRTRTGGYEQYF
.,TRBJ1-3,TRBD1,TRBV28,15,TGTGCCAGCAGTTTATTGGGACAGATGGGAAACACCATATATTTT,CASSLLGQMGNTIYF
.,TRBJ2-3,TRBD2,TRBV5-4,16,TGTGCCAGCAGCGTGGCCGGGGGGGTAGCCGCAGATACGCAGTATTTT,CASSVAGGVAADTQYF
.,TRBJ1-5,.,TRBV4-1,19,TGCGCCAGCAGCCAAGCCCCGGGGTTGATTGGATACCGAGGTCAGCCCCAGCATTTT,CASSQAPGLIGYRGQPQHF
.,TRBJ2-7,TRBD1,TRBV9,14,TGTGCCAGCAGCGTACAAGGGGGCGGCTACGAGCAGTACTTC,CASSVQGGGYEQYF
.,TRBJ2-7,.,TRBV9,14,TGTGCCAGCAGCGTAGGGGGCAGGGACCACGAGCAGTACTTC,CASSVGGRDHEQYF
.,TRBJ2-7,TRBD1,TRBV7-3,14,TGTGCCAGCAGCCCCATTGCGGGCAGGGGGGAGCAGTACTTC,CASSPIAGRGEQYF
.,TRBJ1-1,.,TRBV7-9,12,TGTGCCAGCAGCTTCGGTAACACTGAAGCTTTCTTT,CASSFGNTEAFF
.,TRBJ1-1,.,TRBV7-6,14,TGTGCCAGCAGCCCAAGGCTCCAGGGTCCTGAAGCTTTCTTT,CASSPRLQGPEAFF
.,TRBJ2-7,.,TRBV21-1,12,TGTGCCAGCAGCCCCAGCTCCTACGAGCAGTACTTC,CASSPSSYEQYF
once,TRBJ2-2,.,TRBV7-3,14,TGTGCCAGCAGCTTAGGCAGGGAGCCCGGGGAGCTGTTTTTT,CASSLGREPGELFF
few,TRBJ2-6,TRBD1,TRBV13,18,TGTGCCAGCAGCCTTCGGGACAGGGGAAGCTCTGGGGCCAACGTCCTGACTTTC,CASSLRDRGSSGANVLTF
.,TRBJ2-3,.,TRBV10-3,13,TGTGCCATCAGTGATCTCGGGCCAGATACGCAGTATTTT,CAISDLGPDTQYF
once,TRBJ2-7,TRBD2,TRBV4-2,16,TGTGCCAGCAGCCAAGATTCGGCGGGGACTACCTACGAGCAGTACTTC,CASSQDSAGTTYEQYF
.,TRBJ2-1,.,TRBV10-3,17,TGTGCCATCAACAACCAACAGATTTTAGGGTCCTACAATGAGCAGTTCTTC,CAINNQQILGSYNEQFF
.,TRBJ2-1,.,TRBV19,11,TGTGCCAGTAGTTTCCGCCGGGCGCAGTTCTTC,CASSFRRAQFF
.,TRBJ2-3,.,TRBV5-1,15,TGCGCCAGCAGCTTAAAATCCTCGTTGTCAGATACGCAGTATTTT,CASSLKSSLSDTQYF
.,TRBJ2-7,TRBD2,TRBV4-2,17,TGTGCCAGCAGCCAAGATGGAGGCGGGGGTTTCTCCTACGAGCAGTACTTC,CASSQDGGGGFSYEQYF
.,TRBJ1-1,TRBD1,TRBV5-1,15,TGCGCCAGCAGCAACTCAGGGGGCAGTCACACTGAAGCTTTCTTT,CASSNSGGSHTEAFF
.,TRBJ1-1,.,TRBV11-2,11,TGTGCCAGCAGCTGGGACCTTGAAGCTTTCTTT,CASSWDLEAFF
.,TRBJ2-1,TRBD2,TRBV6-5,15,TGTGCCAGCCAAGTCGGGAGGAGCTCCTACAATGAGCAGTTCTTC,CASQVGRSSYNEQFF
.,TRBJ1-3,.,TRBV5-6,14,TGTGCCAGCAGCTCTAAGAGTTCTGCGAACACCATATATTTT,CASSSKSSANTIYF
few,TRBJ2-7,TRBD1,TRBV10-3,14,TGTGCCATCAGTGAGCCGGGACAGGCCTACGAGCAGTACTTC,CAISEPGQAYEQYF
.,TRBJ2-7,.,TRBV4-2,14,TGTGCCAGCAGCCAGGGGGACTTCTCCTACGAGCAGTACTTC,CASSQGDFSYEQYF
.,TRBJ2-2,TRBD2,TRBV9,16,TGTGCCAGCAGCGAACTAGCGGTGATGAACACCGGGGAGCTGTTTTTT,CASSELAVMNTGELFF
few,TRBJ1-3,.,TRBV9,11,TGTGCCAGCAGCGTAGGGGACACCATATATTTT,CASSVGDTIYF
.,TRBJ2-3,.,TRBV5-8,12,TGTGCCAGCTGCACAGGAACAGATACGCAGTATTTT,CASCTGTDTQYF
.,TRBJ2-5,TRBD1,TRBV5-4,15,TGTGCCAGCAGCGCGACAGGGAATAGTGGAGAGACCCAGTACTTC,CASSATGNSGETQYF
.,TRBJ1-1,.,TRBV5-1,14,TGCGCCAGCAGCCGGACTACAATGGACACTGAAGCTTTCTTT,CASSRTTMDTEAFF
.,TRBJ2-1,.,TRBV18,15,TGTGCCAGCTCACCCGGGACGGACGGTGACAATGAGCAGTTCTTC,CASSPGTDGDNEQFF
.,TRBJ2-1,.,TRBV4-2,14,TGTGCCAGCAGCCACAAGCGGGTTAACAATGAGCAGTTCTTC,CASSHKRVNNEQFF
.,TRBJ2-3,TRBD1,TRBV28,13,TGTGCCAGCATAACAGGGGCCACAGATACGCAGTATTTT,CASITGATDTQYF
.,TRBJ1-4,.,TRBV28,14,TGTGCCAGCAGTTACCCTGGACAGACTGAAAAACTGTTTTTT,CASSYPGQTEKLFF
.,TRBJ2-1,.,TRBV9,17,TGTGCCAGCAGCGTAGGTGACTCCCTGAGGGTATCCAATGAGCAGTTCTTC,CASSVGDSLRVSNEQFF
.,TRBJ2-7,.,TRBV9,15,TGTGCCAGCAGCGTAGGAGGGAGTGGGTGGGATCGGCAGTACTTC,CASSVGGSGWDRQYF
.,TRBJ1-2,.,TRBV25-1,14,TGTGCCAGCAGTGAATGGACCCGGAGAGATGGCTACACCTTC,CASSEWTRRDGYTF
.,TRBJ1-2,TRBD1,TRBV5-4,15,TGTGCCAGCAGCGATAAACAGGGGGATAACTATGGCTACACCTTC,CASSDKQGDNYGYTF
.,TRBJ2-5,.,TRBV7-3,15,TGTGCCAGCAGCCTTACGGGGACCTTTGGAGAGACCCAGTACTTC,CASSLTGTFGETQYF
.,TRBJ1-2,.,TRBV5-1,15,TGCGCCAGCAGCAGCGGCGGGGGGGATCATTATGGCTACACCTTC,CASSSGGGDHYGYTF
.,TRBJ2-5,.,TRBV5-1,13,TGCGCCAGCAGCTTACAGGGATGGGAGACCCAGTACTTC,CASSLQGWETQYF
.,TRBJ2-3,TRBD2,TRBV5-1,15,TGCGCCAGCAGCTATCTAGCGGGGGGGCCCGGTACGCAGTATTTT,CASSYLAGGPGTQYF
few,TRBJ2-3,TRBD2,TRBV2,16,TGTGCCAGCAGGGAGACTAGCGGGAAGAAGAGGGATACGCAGTATTTT,CASRETSGKKRDTQYF
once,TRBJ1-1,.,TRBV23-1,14,TGCGCCAGCAGTCAATCGCCCGGGGTTACTGAAGCTTTCTTT,CASSQSPGVTEAFF
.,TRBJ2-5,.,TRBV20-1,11,TGCAGTGCTGCCCCCCAGGCCACCCAGTACTTC,CSAAPQATQYF
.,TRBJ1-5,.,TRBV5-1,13,TGCGCCAGCAGCACCGGGGGGGACCAGCCCCAGCATTTT,CASSTGGDQPQHF
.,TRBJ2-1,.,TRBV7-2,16,TGTGCCAGCAGCTTATCTGGCAGTTTGCAATACAATGAGCAGTTCTTC,CASSLSGSLQYNEQFF